Listed here are 16 T cell receptor beta chains from one sample, sequenced in a study of CD8+ T cells in alopecia areata. Following extraction, RNA underwent reverse transcription to cDNA, which served as the sequencing template. Measured with immunoSEQ multiplex PCR; TCRdb has only the in-frame clones, and not every one. Among around 120,000 clones listed, roughly two fifths were seen once. The sample was CD4+ T cells sorted from blood. The receptors were sampled from a human donor with alopecia areata.

The chain couples TRBV6-5 to TRBJ1-1; D perhaps matches TRBD1 (5 bases). The CDR3 spans 15 residues. Germline V gene data show CDR1 as MNHEY and CDR2 as SVGAGI. V lost 4 bases to trimming and J lost 4 bases, with 16 bases between them. The CDR3 coding sequence is TGTGCCAGCAGTTGGGGCGGGTCACTGCGCACTGAAGCTTTCTTT. It is translated as CASSWGGSLRTEAFF.

The V gene is TRBV29-1, the J gene TRBJ1-1, with D maybe TRBD1 (6 bases). Deletions cut 7 bases from V and 7 bases from J, with 22 bases between. This CDR3 has 14 amino acids. Germline V gives CDR1 SQVTM, CDR2 ANQGSEA. The DNA of the CDR3 is TGCAGCGCCTGTGTTGGGGGCCGGAAAGTTGAAGCTTTCTTT. This translates into CSACVGGRKVEAFF.

As for this clone: Other DNA variants within this sample encode the same CDR3. The chain recombines TRBV2 with TRBJ2-1, with no clear D. Looked up from germline, CDR1 is SNHLY and CDR2 is FYNNEI. The germline V and J ends were trimmed by 6 bases and 4 bases, with 7 bases remaining between them. This CDR3 has 12 residues. This CDR3 is CASREQYNEQFF. Here the CDR3 DNA reads TGTGCCAGCAGGGAACAATACAATGAGCAGTTCTTC.

The chain carries TRBV7-2 and TRBJ2-7; the D gene could be TRBD1 or TRBD2 (7 bases each). Germline CDR1 reads SGHTA; CDR2 reads FQGNSA. The CDR3 is 15 residues long. Trimming removed 3 bases from V and 3 bases from J, with 15 bases in between. This CDR3 reads CASSFRGGSDYEQYF. The CDR3 region has the DNA TGTGCCAGCAGCTTCAGGGGGGGATCTGACTACGAGCAGTACTTC.

This chain connects TRBV30 to TRBJ2-3; D is uncertain. The V end was cut by 3 bases, the J end by 6 bases, with 13 bases between. The CDR3 runs 13 residues. Germline V CDR1 and CDR2: GTSNPN, SVGIG (reference sequence). The CDR3 here is CAWSKDHGDTQYF. The CDR3 nucleotides are TGTGCCTGGAGCAAAGACCATGGGGATACGCAGTATTTT. Full variable domain (remainder filled in from reference TRBV30 and TRBJ2-3): SQTIHQWPATLVQPVGSPLSLECTVEGTSNPNLYWYRQAAGRGLQLLFYSVGIGQISSEVPQNLSASRPQDRQFILSSKKLLLSDSGFYLCAWSKDHGDTQYFGPGTRLTVL.

In its sample, this clone was seen a few times. This chain joins TRBV28 and TRBJ1-2; D call uncertain. Germline V gives CDR1 MDHEN, CDR2 SYDVKM. V lost 3 bases and J 5 bases, leaving 19 bases between the germline ends. The CDR3 totals 16 residues. The CDR3 DNA reads TGTGCCAGCAGTTTCTTTGGGCGGCTTATTTGGTATGGCTACACCTTC. Translation gives CASSFFGRLIWYGYTF.

V gene TRBV29-1 combines with J gene TRBJ1-1, with TRBD1 as a possible D gene (5 bases). Germline CDR1 is SQVTM and CDR2 is ANQGSEA. This CDR3 has 13 amino acids. Trimming stripped 3 bases from V and 2 bases from J, with 10 bases between. The DNA of the CDR3 is TGCAGCGTTGAGAGGAGGGACAACACTGAAGCTTTCTTT. This translates into CSVERRDNTEAFF.

The gene calls are TRBV7-2 and TRBJ1-5; maybe TRBD1 (5 bases). Trimming left V 3 bases short and J 6 bases short, with 9 bases between. Germline V gene sequence: CDR1 SGHTA, CDR2 FQGNSA. This CDR3 is built from 13 residues. CDR3 amino acids: CASSLGRAQPQHF. The CDR3 DNA is TGTGCCAGCAGCTTGGGCAGGGCTCAGCCCCAGCATTTT.

The chain combines TRBV27 with TRBJ2-6; D not resolved. Trimming shortened V by 6 bases and J by 2 bases, and 11 bases separated the two germline ends. The CDR3 consists of 15 residues. Germline V CDR1 and CDR2: MNHEY, SMNVEV (reference sequence). The CDR3 region has the DNA TGTGCCAGCAGCTTCGACGAGACTGGGGCCAACGTCCTGACTTTC. Its translation: CASSFDETGANVLTF.

The CDR3 spells CSSAQGDEQYF. In nucleotides, the CDR3 is TGCTCCTCCGCACAGGGCGACGAGCAGTACTTC. This chain uses TRBV20-1 with TRBJ2-7; tentatively, D is TRBD1 (6 bases). Germline V lookup: CDR1 DFQATT, CDR2 SNEGSKA (reference sequence). CDR3 length: 11 amino acids.

The CDR3 region has the DNA TGTGCCAGCAGCTTGGCGGGGAACCAAGAGACCCAGTACTTC. Amino acids: CASSLAGNQETQYF. The gene calls are TRBV5-6 and TRBJ2-5, with D maybe TRBD2 (5 bases). Trimming removed 0 bases at V and 0 bases at J, with 6 bases between. CDR3 length: 14 amino acids. The germline V gene encodes CDR1 SGHDT and CDR2 YYEEEE.

This chain links TRBV10-3 with TRBJ2-5, with a weak D call TRBD2 (5 bases). The assigned J gene may be wrong: the sequence end matches TRBJ2-7 better. Germline CDR1 and CDR2: ENHRY and SYGVKD. The CDR3 is made up of 15 amino acids. CDR3 region: CAINGQLSGPYEQYF. In DNA form, the CDR3 reads TGTGCCATCAATGGCCAATTAAGCGGCCCCTACGAGCAGTACTTC.

This chain joins TRBV29-1 and TRBJ1-1; D is ambiguous. Trimming removed 2 bases at V and 5 bases at J, with 12 bases between. Germline-derived CDR1 and CDR2 are SQVTM and ANQGSEA. This CDR3 spans 13 amino acids. The CDR3 loop is CSVERASATEAFF. The CDR3 nucleotides read TGCAGCGTTGAAAGGGCCTCGGCAACTGAAGCTTTCTTT.

The chain links TRBV28 to TRBJ2-7; D is undetermined. V was shortened by 2 bases and J by 3 bases, with 5 bases between the two germline ends. The length of the CDR3 is 12 residues. Germline V CDR1 and CDR2: MDHEN, SYDVKM. The CDR3 here is CASSLNDYEQYF. Here the CDR3 DNA reads TGTGCCAGCAGTTTAAATGACTACGAGCAGTACTTC. The full variable domain, with the rest looked up from reference TRBV28 and TRBJ2-7, is DVKVTQSSRYLVKRTGEKVFLECVQDMDHENMFWYRQDPGLGLRLIYFSYDVKMKEKGDIPEGYSVSREKKERFSLILESASTNQTSMYLCASSLNDYEQYFGPGTRLTVT.

A few counts support this clone. The chain has TRBV29-1 and TRBJ2-1; 7 bases are a match to TRBD1. Germline V gives CDR1 SQVTM, CDR2 ANQGSEA. CDR3 length equals 13 residues. V trimming: 1 base; J trimming: 9 bases; junction bases outside the gene matches: 6. The CDR3 DNA sequence: TGCAGCGTTGAAGTACAGGGGATGGGTGAGCAGTTCTTC. Protein product: CSVEVQGMGEQFF.

This clone showed up just a few times. The rearrangement joins TRBV28 to TRBJ2-3; no clear D. In germline, CDR1 is MDHEN, CDR2 SYDVKM. This CDR3 has 11 residues. Trimming removed 4 bases at V and 4 bases at J, with 3 bases between. The CDR3 region is CASSWPDTQYF. The CDR3 DNA reads TGTGCCAGCAGTTGGCCAGATACGCAGTATTTT.